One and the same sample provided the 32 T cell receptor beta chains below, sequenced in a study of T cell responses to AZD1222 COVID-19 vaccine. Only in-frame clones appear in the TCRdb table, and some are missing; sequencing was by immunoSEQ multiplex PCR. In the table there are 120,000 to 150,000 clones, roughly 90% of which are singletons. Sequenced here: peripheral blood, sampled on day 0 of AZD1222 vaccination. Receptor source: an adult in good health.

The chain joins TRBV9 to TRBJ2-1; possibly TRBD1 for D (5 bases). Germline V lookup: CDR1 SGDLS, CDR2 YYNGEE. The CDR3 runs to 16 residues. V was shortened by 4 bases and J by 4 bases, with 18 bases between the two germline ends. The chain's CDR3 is CASSPLGPISYNEQFF. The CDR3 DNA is TGTGCCAGCAGCCCATTGGGGCCCATTAGTTACAATGAGCAGTTCTTC.

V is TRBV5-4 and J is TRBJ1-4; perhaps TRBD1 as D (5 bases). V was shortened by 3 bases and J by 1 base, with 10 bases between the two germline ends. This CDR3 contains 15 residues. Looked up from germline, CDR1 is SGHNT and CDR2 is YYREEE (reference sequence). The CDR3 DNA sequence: TGTGCCAGCAGCTCCCCCGGGGGAACTAATGAAAAACTGTTTTTT. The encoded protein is CASSSPGGTNEKLFF.

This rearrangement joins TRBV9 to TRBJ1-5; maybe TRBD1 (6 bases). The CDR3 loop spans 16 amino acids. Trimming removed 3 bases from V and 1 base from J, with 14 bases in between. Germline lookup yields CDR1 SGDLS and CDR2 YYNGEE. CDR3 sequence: CASSAGGPRSNQPQHF. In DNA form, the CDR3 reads TGTGCCAGCAGCGCCGGGGGGCCCCGGAGCAATCAGCCCCAGCATTTT.

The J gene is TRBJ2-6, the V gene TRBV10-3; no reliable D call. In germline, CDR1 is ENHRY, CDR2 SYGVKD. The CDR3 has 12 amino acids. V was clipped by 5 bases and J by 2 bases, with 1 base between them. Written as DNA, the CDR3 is TGTGCCATCAGTCCTGGGGCCAACGTCCTGACTTTC. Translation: CAISPGANVLTF.

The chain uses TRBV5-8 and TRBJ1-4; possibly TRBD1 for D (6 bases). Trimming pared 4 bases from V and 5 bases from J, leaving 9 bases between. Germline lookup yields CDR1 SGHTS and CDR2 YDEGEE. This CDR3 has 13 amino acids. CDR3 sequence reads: CASSGGLNEKLFF. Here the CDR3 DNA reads TGTGCCAGCAGCGGGGGGCTCAATGAAAAACTGTTTTTT.

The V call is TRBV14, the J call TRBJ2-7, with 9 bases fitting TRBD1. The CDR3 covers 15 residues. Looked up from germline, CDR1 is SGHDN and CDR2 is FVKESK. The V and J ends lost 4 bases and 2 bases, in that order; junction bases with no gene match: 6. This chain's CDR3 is CASSPSWTGAYEQYF. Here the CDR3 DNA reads TGTGCCAGCAGCCCCTCTTGGACAGGGGCCTACGAGCAGTACTTC.

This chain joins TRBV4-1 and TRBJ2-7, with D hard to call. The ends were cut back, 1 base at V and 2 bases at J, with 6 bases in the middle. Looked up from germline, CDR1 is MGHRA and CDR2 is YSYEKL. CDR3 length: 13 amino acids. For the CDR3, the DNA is TGCGCCAGCAGCCAAGCGGAGACCTACGAGCAGTACTTC. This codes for CASSQAETYEQYF.

The CDR3: CASSPLGGPYQETQYF. In DNA, the CDR3 is TGTGCCAGCAGCCCCCTCGGGGGTCCGTACCAAGAGACCCAGTACTTC. The genes are TRBV3-1 (or the pseudogene TRBV3-2) and TRBJ2-5; maybe TRBD2 (6 bases). Trimming left V 4 bases short and J 0 bases short, with 15 bases between. The CDR3 is made up of 16 amino acids. Germline V gene data show CDR1 as LGHDT and CDR2 as YNNKEL (reference sequence).

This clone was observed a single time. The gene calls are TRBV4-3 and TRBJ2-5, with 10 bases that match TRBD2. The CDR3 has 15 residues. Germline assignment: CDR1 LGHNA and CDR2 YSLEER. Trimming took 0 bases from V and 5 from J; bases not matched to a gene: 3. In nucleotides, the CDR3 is TGCGCCAGCAGCCAAGACCAGCGGGGGGGCGAGACCCAGTACTTC. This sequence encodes CASSQDQRGGETQYF.

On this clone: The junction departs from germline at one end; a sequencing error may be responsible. The CDR3 loop reads CASSFLAGPLRIF. The CDR3 coding sequence is TGTGCCAGCAGCTTCCTAGCGGGACCCCTCAGGATCTTC. This chain uses TRBV7-2 with TRBJ2-1; 9 bases fit TRBD2. Germline values: CDR1 SGHTA, CDR2 FQGNSA. The CDR3 is made up of 13 amino acids.

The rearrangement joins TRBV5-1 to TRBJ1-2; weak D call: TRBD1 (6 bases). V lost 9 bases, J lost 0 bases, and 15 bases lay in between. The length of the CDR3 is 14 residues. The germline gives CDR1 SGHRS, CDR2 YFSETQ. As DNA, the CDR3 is TGCGCCACCCGTTCCGGGACAACTAACTATGGCTACACCTTC. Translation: CATRSGTTNYGYTF.

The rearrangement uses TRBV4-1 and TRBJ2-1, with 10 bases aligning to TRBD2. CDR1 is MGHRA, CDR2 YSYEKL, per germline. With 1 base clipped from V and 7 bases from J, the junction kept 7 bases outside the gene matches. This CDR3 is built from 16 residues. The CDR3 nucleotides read TGCGCCAGCAGCCAAGGGGGCAGCGGGAGGGGAAATGAGCAGTTCTTC. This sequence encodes CASSQGGSGRGNEQFF.

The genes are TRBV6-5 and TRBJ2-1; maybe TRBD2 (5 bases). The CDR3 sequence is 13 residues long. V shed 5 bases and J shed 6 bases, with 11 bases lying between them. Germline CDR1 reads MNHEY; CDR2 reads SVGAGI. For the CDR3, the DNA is TGTGCCAGCAGTCCGGAGGACCGCAATGAGCAGTTCTTC. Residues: CASSPEDRNEQFF.

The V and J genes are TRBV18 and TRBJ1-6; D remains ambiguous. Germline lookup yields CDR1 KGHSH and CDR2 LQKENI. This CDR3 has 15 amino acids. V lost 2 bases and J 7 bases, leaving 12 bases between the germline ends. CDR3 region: CASSPANGYNSPLHF. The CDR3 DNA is TGTGCCAGCTCACCAGCAAACGGGTACAATTCACCCCTCCACTTT.

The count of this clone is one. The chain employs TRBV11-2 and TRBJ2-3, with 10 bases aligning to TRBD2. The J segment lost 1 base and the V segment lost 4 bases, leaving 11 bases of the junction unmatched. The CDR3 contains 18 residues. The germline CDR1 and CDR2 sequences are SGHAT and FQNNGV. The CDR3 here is CASSSSTLAGPGTDTQYF. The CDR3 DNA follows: TGTGCCAGCAGCTCAAGCACACTAGCGGGACCTGGCACAGATACGCAGTATTTT.

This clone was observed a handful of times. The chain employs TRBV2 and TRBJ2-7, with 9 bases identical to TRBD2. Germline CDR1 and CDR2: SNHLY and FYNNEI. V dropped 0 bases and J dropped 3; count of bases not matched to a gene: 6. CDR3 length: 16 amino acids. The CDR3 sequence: CASSEARSGGFYEQYF. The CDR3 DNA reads TGTGCCAGCAGTGAAGCGCGGAGCGGGGGGTTCTACGAGCAGTACTTC. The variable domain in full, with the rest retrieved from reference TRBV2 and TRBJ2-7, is EPEVTQTPSHQVTQMGQEVILRCVPISNHLYFYWYRQILGQKVEFLVSFYNNEISEKSEIFDDQFSVERPDGSNFTLKIRSTKLEDSAMYFCASSEARSGGFYEQYFGPGTRLTVT.

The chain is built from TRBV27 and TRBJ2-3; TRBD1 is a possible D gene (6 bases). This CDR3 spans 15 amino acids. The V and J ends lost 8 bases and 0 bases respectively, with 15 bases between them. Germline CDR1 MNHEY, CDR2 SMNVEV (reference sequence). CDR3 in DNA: TGTGCCAGCGCTGTGACAGGTTCTAGCACAGATACGCAGTATTTT. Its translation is CASAVTGSSTDTQYF.

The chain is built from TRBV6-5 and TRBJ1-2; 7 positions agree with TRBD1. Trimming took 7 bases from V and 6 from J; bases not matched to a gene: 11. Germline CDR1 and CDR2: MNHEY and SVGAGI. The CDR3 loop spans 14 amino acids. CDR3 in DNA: TGTGCCAGCACCCGACCGGGGACAGACCATGGCTACACCTTC. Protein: CASTRPGTDHGYTF.

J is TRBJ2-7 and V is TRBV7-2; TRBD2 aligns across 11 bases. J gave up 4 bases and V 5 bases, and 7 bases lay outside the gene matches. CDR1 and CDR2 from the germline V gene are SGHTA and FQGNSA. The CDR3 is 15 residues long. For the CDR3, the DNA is TGTGCCAGCAGCCCCCGGACTAGCGGGCCGTACGAGCAGTACTTC. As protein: CASSPRTSGPYEQYF. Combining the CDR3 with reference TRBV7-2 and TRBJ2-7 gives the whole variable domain GAGVSQSPSNKVTEKGKDVELRCDPISGHTALYWYRQSLGQGLEFLIYFQGNSAPDKSGLPSDRFSAERTGGSVSTLTIQRTQQEDSAVYLCASSPRTSGPYEQYFGPGTRLTVT.

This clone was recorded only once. The CDR3 spells CASSLSISRARETQYF. As DNA, the CDR3 is TGTGCCAGCAGTTTATCCATCTCCCGGGCTCGGGAGACCCAGTACTTC. The gene calls are TRBV27 and TRBJ2-5; no clear D. Per the germline V gene, CDR1 is MNHEY and CDR2 is SMNVEV (reference sequence). Trimming shortened V by 0 bases and J by 5 bases, and 16 bases separated the two germline ends. This CDR3 is 16 amino acids long.

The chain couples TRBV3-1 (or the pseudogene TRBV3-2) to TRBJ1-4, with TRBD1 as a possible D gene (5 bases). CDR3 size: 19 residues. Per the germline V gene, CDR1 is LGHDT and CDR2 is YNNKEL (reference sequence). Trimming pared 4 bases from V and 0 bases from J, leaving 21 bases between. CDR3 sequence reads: CASSPDGAPSFSTNEKLFF. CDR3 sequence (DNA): TGTGCCAGCAGCCCCGACGGGGCTCCATCCTTCTCAACTAATGAAAAACTGTTTTTT.

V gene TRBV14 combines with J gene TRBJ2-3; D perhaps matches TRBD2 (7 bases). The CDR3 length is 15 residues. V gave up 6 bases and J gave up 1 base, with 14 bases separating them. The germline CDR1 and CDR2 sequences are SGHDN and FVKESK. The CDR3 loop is CASRRRGGGTDTQYF. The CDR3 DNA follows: TGTGCCAGCAGACGAAGGGGGGGCGGCACAGATACGCAGTATTTT.

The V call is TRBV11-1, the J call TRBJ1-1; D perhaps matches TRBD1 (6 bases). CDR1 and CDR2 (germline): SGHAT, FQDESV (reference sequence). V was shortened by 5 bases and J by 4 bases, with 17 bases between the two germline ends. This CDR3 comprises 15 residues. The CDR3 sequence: CASSTIQGEATEAFF. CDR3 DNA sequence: TGTGCCAGCAGCACTATACAGGGAGAGGCCACTGAAGCTTTCTTT.

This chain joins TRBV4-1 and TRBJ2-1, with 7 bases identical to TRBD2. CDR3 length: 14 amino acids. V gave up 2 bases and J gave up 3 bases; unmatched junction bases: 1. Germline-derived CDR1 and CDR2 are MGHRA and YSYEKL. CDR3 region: CASSQTSVYNEQFF. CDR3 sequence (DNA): TGCGCCAGCAGCCAAACTAGCGTCTACAATGAGCAGTTCTTC.

CDR3 nucleotides: TGTGCCAGCAGCCCAAGATCGACAGGGGGGACGGAAGGCTACACCTTC. This codes for CASSPRSTGGTEGYTF. The chain recombines TRBV9 with TRBJ1-2, with TRBD1 identical over 9 bases. The CDR3 runs 16 residues. In germline, CDR1 is SGDLS, CDR2 YYNGEE. After removal of 4 bases from V and 8 bases from J, the junction contained 15 bases not matched to a gene.

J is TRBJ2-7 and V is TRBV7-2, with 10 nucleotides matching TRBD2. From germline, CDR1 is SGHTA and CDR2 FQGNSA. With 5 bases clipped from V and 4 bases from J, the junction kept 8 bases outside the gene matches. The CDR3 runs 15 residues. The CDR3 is CASSAVAGGGYEQYF. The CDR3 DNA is TGTGCCAGCAGCGCTGTAGCGGGAGGCGGGTACGAGCAGTACTTC.

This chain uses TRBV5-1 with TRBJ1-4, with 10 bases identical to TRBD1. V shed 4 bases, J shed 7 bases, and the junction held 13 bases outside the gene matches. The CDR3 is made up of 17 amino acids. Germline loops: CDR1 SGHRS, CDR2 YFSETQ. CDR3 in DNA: TGCGCCAGCAGCCGCCGGGGACAGGGGATCGTTGGTGAAAAACTGTTTTTT. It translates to CASSRRGQGIVGEKLFF.

CDR3 DNA: TGTGCCAGCAGTGACCTAGCAGGGGATTACAATGAGCAGTTCTTC. Amino acid sequence: CASSDLAGDYNEQFF. J is TRBJ2-1 and V is TRBV6-4; D is perhaps TRBD1 (6 bases). The V gene lost 2 bases and the J gene lost 4 bases, with 12 bases spanning the gap. The CDR3 length is 15 residues. The germline V gene has CDR1 MRHNA and CDR2 SNTAGT.

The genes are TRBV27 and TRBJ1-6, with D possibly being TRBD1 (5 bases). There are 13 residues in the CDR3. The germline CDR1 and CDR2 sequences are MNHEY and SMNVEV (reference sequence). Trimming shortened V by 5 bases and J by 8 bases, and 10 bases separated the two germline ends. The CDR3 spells CASSRQLYSPLHF. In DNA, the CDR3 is TGTGCCAGCAGTAGACAGCTATATTCACCCCTCCACTTT.

The CDR3: CASSSAGGLGYGYTF. The CDR3 DNA reads TGTGCCAGCAGCTCGGCGGGGGGTTTGGGCTATGGCTACACCTTC. The gene calls are TRBV7-2 and TRBJ1-2; perhaps TRBD1 as D (5 bases). V was pared by 4 bases and J by 4 bases, with 16 bases between. The CDR3 is 15 residues long. CDR1 and CDR2 from the germline V gene are SGHTA and FQGNSA.

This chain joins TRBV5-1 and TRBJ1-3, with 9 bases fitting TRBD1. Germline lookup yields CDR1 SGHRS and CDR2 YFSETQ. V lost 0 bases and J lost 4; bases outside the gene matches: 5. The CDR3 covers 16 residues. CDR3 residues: CASSLEQGASGNTIYF. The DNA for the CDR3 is TGCGCCAGCAGCTTGGAACAGGGGGCGTCCGGAAACACCATATATTTT.

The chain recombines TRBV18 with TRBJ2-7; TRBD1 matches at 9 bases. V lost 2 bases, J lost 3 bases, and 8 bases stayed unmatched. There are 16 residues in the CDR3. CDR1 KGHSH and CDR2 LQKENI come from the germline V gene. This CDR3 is CASSPIWGQGIYEQYF. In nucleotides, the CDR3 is TGTGCCAGCTCACCAATCTGGGGACAGGGTATCTACGAGCAGTACTTC.